Below are 30 T cell receptor beta chains sequenced from a single sample in a study of blood T cell repertoires in COVID-19. The protocol was immunoSEQ multiplex PCR, while the TCRdb copy is restricted to in-frame clones and leaves out a portion. This table has 70,000 or so clones, around 91% appearing once. Specimen: peripheral blood. All receptors derive from a human donor in a cohort sampled during active COVID-19.

The rearrangement joins TRBV7-8 to TRBJ2-1; 9 bases map to TRBD2. Germline values: CDR1 SGHVS, CDR2 FQNEAQ. J was trimmed by 4 bases and V by 5 bases; bases with no gene match: 9. The CDR3 is made up of 16 amino acids. The CDR3 DNA reads TGTGCCAGCAGCCCCTCGGGGCTAGCGGGATACAATGAGCAGTTCTTC. This gives the protein CASSPSGLAGYNEQFF.

The J gene is TRBJ2-7, the V gene TRBV5-4; maybe TRBD1 (6 bases). Germline CDR1 reads SGHNT; CDR2 reads YYREEE (reference sequence). V gave up 0 bases and J gave up 1 base, with 11 bases separating them. The CDR3 is made up of 15 amino acids. DNA for the CDR3: TGTGCCAGCAGCTTGGGTGGACAGCTTTCCTACGAGCAGTACTTC. This gives the protein CASSLGGQLSYEQYF.

The CDR3 nucleotides are TGTGCCAGATCAGGGGGCGGCCGCCTTTTGGGATATGGCTACACCTTC. Translated, it gives CARSGGGRLLGYGYTF. The chain links TRBV21-1 to TRBJ1-2; TRBD1, the D gene given by the table, was not confirmed from the DNA. TRBV21-1 is tagged as a pseudogene. CDR3 size: 16 residues.

This chain links TRBV13 with TRBJ1-3; D gene ambiguous. Germline CDR1 and CDR2: PRHDT and FYEKMQ (reference sequence). V was shortened by 2 bases and J by 0 bases, with 11 bases between the two germline ends. The CDR3 extends over 16 amino acids. The CDR3 nucleotides read TGTGCCAGCAGCTTACCGGCTAGGATCTCTGGAAACACCATATATTTT. Translating gives CASSLPARISGNTIYF.

The V and J genes are TRBV11-2 and TRBJ2-7, with D tentatively TRBD1 (5 bases). The CDR3 runs to 12 residues. CDR1 SGHAT and CDR2 FQNNGV come from the germline V gene. Trimming pared 3 bases from V and 5 bases from J, leaving 8 bases between. CDR3 DNA sequence: TGTGCCAGCAGCTTCGGACAAAACGAGCAGTACTTC. Translating gives CASSFGQNEQYF.

The chain carries TRBV11-2 and TRBJ1-1; D is undetermined. Per germline, CDR1 SGHAT and CDR2 FQNNGV. Trimming shortened V by 2 bases and J by 0 bases, and 13 bases separated the two germline ends. The CDR3 is 16 residues long. In DNA, the CDR3 is TGTGCCAGCAGCTTACTCGGGTCGCGGGTGAACACTGAAGCTTTCTTT. Translation: CASSLLGSRVNTEAFF.

The chain has TRBV7-2 and TRBJ1-1; TRBD1 aligns across 8 bases. V lost 4 bases and J lost 3; bases outside the gene matches: 1. Germline loops: CDR1 SGHTA, CDR2 FQGNSA. The CDR3 is 13 residues long. In DNA form, the CDR3 reads TGTGCCAGCAGCTCAGGGGGCCACACTGAAGCTTTCTTT. Its translation is CASSSGGHTEAFF. The full variable domain, with the rest looked up from reference TRBV7-2 and TRBJ1-1, is GAGVSQSPSNKVTEKGKDVELRCDPISGHTALYWYRQSLGQGLEFLIYFQGNSAPDKSGLPSDRFSAERTGGSVSTLTIQRTQQEDSAVYLCASSSGGHTEAFFGQGTRLTVV.

This clone was observed a single time. This chain uses TRBV5-1 with TRBJ1-5, with D perhaps matching TRBD1 (5 bases). CDR1 and CDR2 from the germline V gene are SGHRS and YFSETQ. Trimming cost V 4 bases and J 5 bases, with 10 bases left between them. This CDR3 comprises 13 residues. The CDR3 spells CASSRDSDQPQHF. In DNA, the CDR3 is TGCGCCAGCAGCCGGGACTCAGATCAGCCCCAGCATTTT.

The chain employs TRBV5-1 and TRBJ1-6, with 9 bases that match TRBD1. The CDR3 loop spans 16 amino acids. The germline gives CDR1 SGHRS, CDR2 YFSETQ. The ends lost 4 bases at V and 7 bases at J; junction bases unmatched: 9. The CDR3 loop is CASSQWDRVRNSPLHF. CDR3 bases: TGCGCCAGCAGCCAATGGGACAGGGTGAGGAATTCACCCCTCCACTTT.

This rearrangement joins TRBV29-1 to TRBJ1-2; D unclear. Trimming stripped 4 bases from V and 0 bases from J, with 6 bases between. CDR3 size: 12 residues. The germline CDR1 and CDR2 sequences are SQVTM and ANQGSEA. In nucleotides, the CDR3 is TGCAGCGTTGGGGCTGCTAACTATGGCTACACCTTC. Its translation: CSVGAANYGYTF.

The rearrangement joins TRBV28 to TRBJ1-5; D not resolved. Trimming stripped 2 bases from V and 4 bases from J, with 6 bases between. The CDR3 consists of 13 residues. Germline assignment: CDR1 MDHEN and CDR2 SYDVKM. The CDR3 loop reads CASSLQSNQPQHF. The CDR3 nucleotides are TGTGCCAGCAGTTTACAGTCTAATCAGCCCCAGCATTTT.

The rearrangement joins TRBV30 to TRBJ1-3; unclear D gene. CDR3 length equals 14 residues. V dropped 1 base and J dropped 4 bases, with 11 bases sitting between them. Per germline, CDR1 GTSNPN and CDR2 SVGIG (reference sequence). CDR3 in DNA: TGTGCCTGGAGTGGGGGTTCGGGGGGAAACACCATATATTTT. Translating it yields CAWSGGSGGNTIYF. Based on the CDR3 plus reference TRBV30 and TRBJ1-3, the full variable domain is SQTIHQWPATLVQPVGSPLSLECTVEGTSNPNLYWYRQAAGRGLQLLFYSVGIGQISSEVPQNLSASRPQDRQFILSSKKLLLSDSGFYLCAWSGGSGGNTIYFGEGSWLTVV.

V usage is TRBV7-6 and J usage is TRBJ1-1; D may be TRBD1 (5 bases). V was pared by 0 bases and J by 4 bases, with 12 bases between. The CDR3 has 15 amino acids. Germline V gene sequence: CDR1 SGHVS, CDR2 FNYEAQ. CDR3: CASSLAPTGVTEAFF. For the CDR3, the DNA is TGTGCCAGCAGCTTAGCGCCTACGGGGGTCACTGAAGCTTTCTTT. Filled out from reference TRBV7-6 and TRBJ1-1, the complete variable domain reads GAGVSQSPRYKVTKRGQDVALRCDPISGHVSLYWYRQALGQGPEFLTYFNYEAQQDKSGLPNDRFSAERPEGSISTLTIQRTEQRDSAMYRCASSLAPTGVTEAFFGQGTRLTVV.

As regards this clone: Within the sample, other DNA sequences also encode this same CDR3. The genes are TRBV9 and TRBJ1-6; no firm D call. Per the germline V gene, CDR1 is SGDLS and CDR2 is YYNGEE. V shed 0 bases and J shed 6 bases, with 7 bases lying between them. CDR3 length equals 14 residues. CDR3: CASSVGGGNSPLHF. The CDR3 region has the DNA TGTGCCAGCAGCGTAGGGGGAGGTAATTCACCCCTCCACTTT.

The chain carries TRBV7-6 and TRBJ2-2; TRBD1 matches at 7 bases. With V trimmed by 5 bases and J by 3 bases, 6 bases remained unmatched. Germline values: CDR1 SGHVS, CDR2 FNYEAQ. The CDR3 extends over 15 amino acids. This CDR3 reads CASSLGTGDTGELFF. Here the CDR3 DNA reads TGTGCCAGCAGCCTCGGAACAGGGGACACCGGGGAGCTGTTTTTT. Full variable domain (rest looked up from reference TRBV7-6 and TRBJ2-2): GAGVSQSPRYKVTKRGQDVALRCDPISGHVSLYWYRQALGQGPEFLTYFNYEAQQDKSGLPNDRFSAERPEGSISTLTIQRTEQRDSAMYRCASSLGTGDTGELFFGEGSRLTVL.

J is TRBJ1-1 and V is TRBV7-8; 8 bases fit TRBD1. The CDR3 length is 16 residues. J was trimmed by 1 base and V by 5 bases; bases with no gene match: 9. The germline gives CDR1 SGHVS, CDR2 FQNEAQ. The CDR3 spells CASSPGTGEGNTEAFF. The CDR3 nucleotides read TGTGCCAGCAGCCCCGGGACAGGCGAGGGGAACACTGAAGCTTTCTTT.

The rearrangement uses TRBV28 and TRBJ1-6, with 8 bases fitting TRBD1. The CDR3 consists of 16 residues. After removal of 6 bases from V and 3 bases from J, the junction contained 7 bases not matched to a gene. Germline V gene lookup returns CDR1 MDHEN and CDR2 SYDVKM. CDR3: CASSLDRGGYNSPLHF. The CDR3, as DNA: TGTGCCAGCAGCCTCGACAGGGGCGGCTATAATTCACCCCTCCACTTT.

The V and J genes are TRBV3-1 (or the pseudogene TRBV3-2) and TRBJ1-5; possibly TRBD1 for D (5 bases). V dropped 3 bases and J dropped 8 bases, with 14 bases sitting between them. Germline values: CDR1 LGHDT, CDR2 YNNKEL (reference sequence). The CDR3 loop spans 14 amino acids. Here the CDR3 reads CASSQEGIFKPQHF. Written as DNA, the CDR3 is TGTGCCAGCAGCCAGGAGGGGATCTTTAAGCCCCAGCATTTT.

This clone was detected once. The chain joins TRBV3-1 (or the pseudogene TRBV3-2) to TRBJ1-2, with TRBD1 matching over 8 bases. CDR1 is LGHDT, CDR2 YNNKEL, per germline (reference sequence). CDR3 size: 14 residues. The trim removed 4 bases at V and 8 bases at J, leaving 9 bases unmatched. This chain's CDR3 is CASSPQGARSGYTF. The CDR3, as DNA: TGTGCCAGCAGCCCCCAGGGGGCAAGGAGCGGCTACACCTTC.

This clone was picked up one time. This sequence joins TRBV6-5 and TRBJ1-2, with 9 positions matching TRBD1. The length of the CDR3 is 14 residues. J lost 4 bases, V lost 6 bases, and 6 bases had no gene match. Germline CDR1 is MNHEY and CDR2 is SVGAGI. The CDR3 spells CASRTDRGPYGYTF. CDR3 sequence (DNA): TGTGCCAGCAGAACGGACAGGGGCCCCTATGGCTACACCTTC.

J is TRBJ1-1 and V is TRBV3-1 (or the pseudogene TRBV3-2), with D perhaps matching TRBD1 (5 bases). Trimming took off 7 bases at V and 1 base at J, with 10 bases between the two ends. Germline assignment: CDR1 LGHDT and CDR2 YNNKEL (reference sequence). The CDR3 runs to 13 residues. The CDR3 reads CASKERGNTEAFF. For the CDR3, the DNA is TGTGCCAGCAAGGAAAGGGGGAACACTGAAGCTTTCTTT.

The chain uses TRBV11-2 and TRBJ1-3; the D gene is possibly TRBD1 (6 bases). The CDR3 sequence is 19 residues long. Germline CDR1 SGHAT, CDR2 FQNNGV. V was shortened by 2 bases and J by 4 bases, with 24 bases between the two germline ends. The CDR3: CASSLKRGQETGPGNTIYF. CDR3 DNA sequence: TGTGCCAGCAGCTTAAAGAGGGGTCAAGAGACAGGCCCCGGAAACACCATATATTTT. Supplemented by reference TRBV11-2 and TRBJ1-3, the full variable domain reads EAGVAQSPRYKIIEKRQSVAFWCNPISGHATLYWYQQILGQGPKLLIQFQNNGVVDDSQLPKDRFSAERLKGVDSTLKIQPAKLEDSAVYLCASSLKRGQETGPGNTIYFGEGSWLTVV.

This chain connects TRBV9 to TRBJ1-1, with D unresolved. The CDR3 spans 14 residues. The germline V gene has CDR1 SGDLS and CDR2 YYNGEE. V was trimmed by 0 bases and J by 3 bases, leaving 9 bases between them. CDR3 loop: CASSVGWRDTEAFF. Here the CDR3 DNA reads TGTGCCAGCAGCGTAGGATGGAGGGACACTGAAGCTTTCTTT.

The J gene is TRBJ2-7, the V gene TRBV7-2; D gene ambiguous. Trimming removed 4 bases at V and 5 bases at J, with 9 bases between. Germline CDR1 and CDR2: SGHTA and FQGNSA. This CDR3 has 12 amino acids. The CDR3 is CASSSRGDEQYF. CDR3 nucleotide sequence: TGTGCCAGCAGCTCGCGCGGAGACGAGCAGTACTTC.

V usage is TRBV5-1 and J usage is TRBJ1-1; 8 nucleotides match TRBD1. This CDR3 is built from 13 residues. The germline CDR1 and CDR2 sequences are SGHRS and YFSETQ. V was clipped by 4 bases and J by 4 bases; unmatched bases: 3. In DNA form, the CDR3 reads TGCGCCAGCAGCCTGACAGGGGTCACTGAAGCTTTCTTT. Protein sequence: CASSLTGVTEAFF.

This clone was detected once. The chain has TRBV6-1 and TRBJ1-5; the D is unclear. With 2 bases removed from V and 5 bases from J, the gap between germline ends came to 13 bases. The CDR3 totals 15 residues. CDR1 is MNHNS and CDR2 is SASEGT in the germline V gene. This CDR3 reads CASSEITQSHQPQHF. Here the CDR3 DNA reads TGTGCCAGCAGTGAAATTACGCAGTCCCATCAGCCCCAGCATTTT.

The chain is built from TRBV21-1 and TRBJ2-6; TRBD1 reflects the table's D call only, with no check against the DNA. TRBV21-1 is a known pseudogene. This CDR3 has 18 residues. CDR3 in amino acids: CASSKIPGQYSGANVLTF. CDR3 bases: TGTGCCAGCAGCAAAATCCCGGGACAGTACTCTGGGGCCAACGTCCTGACTTTC.

This clone was counted a single time. The chain is built from TRBV28 and TRBJ1-6; D remains unclear. The CDR3 has 14 residues. Deletions cut 3 bases from V and 7 bases from J, with 10 bases between. Germline V lookup: CDR1 MDHEN, CDR2 SYDVKM. CDR3 sequence reads: CASSLDYTNSPLHF. CDR3 sequence (DNA): TGTGCCAGCAGTTTGGACTACACAAATTCACCCCTCCACTTT.

The V call is TRBV25-1, the J call TRBJ1-6; D is unresolved. Germline V gene data show CDR1 as MGHDK and CDR2 as SYGVNS. This CDR3 contains 14 residues. V was pared by 2 bases and J by 6 bases, with 8 bases between. The CDR3 region has the DNA TGTGCCAGCAGTGAAGGCCTCCTTAATTCACCCCTCCACTTT. Translated, it gives CASSEGLLNSPLHF.

J is TRBJ1-1 and V is TRBV11-2, with 8 bases matching TRBD1. CDR1 is SGHAT and CDR2 is FQNNGV in the germline V gene. CDR3 length: 19 amino acids. V gave up 5 bases and J gave up 0 bases; unmatched junction bases: 17. CDR3 in amino acids: CASSRHTLRTGSMNTEAFF. The CDR3 DNA is TGTGCCAGCAGCCGACATACACTAAGGACAGGGAGCATGAACACTGAAGCTTTCTTT.